This T cell receptor beta chain is from a study of cytomegalovirus exposure and HLA in healthy donors (dated by TCRdb to 2015 to 2018). Regarding the complete study: An earlier analysis of some 500 of the donors reported more than 250 Gb of sequence data and more than 90 million unique TCR beta sequences from 190 million or so T cells. An early release covering roughly 600 HLA-typed donors comprised 250 to 350 gigabases of sequencing data and around 80 million unique TCR sequences. Among the roughly 380 genotyped donors, about 85% belonged to the genetic ancestry cluster associated with self-reported Caucasian donors. The aim of the study was to test whether cataloging public T cell receptors could identify signatures of past pathogen exposure. The T cell repertoires of 666 subjects were profiled by immunosequencing and related to cytomegalovirus serostatus. A separate validation cohort of 100 to 150 different subjects was used in addition to the roughly 700-subject first cohort. High-throughput TCR immunosequencing, statistical association of individual TCRs with disease status, and machine learning were combined to predict cytomegalovirus infection status. To study patterns of TCR occurrence, a later analysis re-analyzed previously published TCR beta repertoires from 666 donors and added high-resolution HLA genotyping. Rather than using new phenotypic data, the later analysis identified candidate immune exposures from TCR beta sequences and from how often those sequences occurred across donors. In an earlier analysis of roughly 540 of the donors, high-throughput TCR beta sequencing was used to judge whether each TCR beta V gene segment behaved as functional or pseudogenic. Donor age, sex, ethnicity and CMV serostatus were compiled together with the repertoire data. Genome-wide SNP genotypes for about 55% of the roughly 670 donors were used in a later genetic analysis, which treated that subset as a discovery cohort. All discovery cohort repertoires had been generated using a single sequencing platform. Class I and class II HLA loci were covered by the typing at four-digit resolution. Typing coverage varied by locus: about 620-630 donors for A, B, C, DRB1 and DQB1; roughly 500 for DQA1; 600 to 610 for DPA1; fewer than 480 for DPB1. Five DR-DQ haplotypes were handled as single units for association and clustering because linkage in the cohort was strong. On average, roughly 250,000 unique TCR beta nucleotide sequences were sequenced per donor among roughly 430 genotyped donors of the cohort, with about 19% of those sequences being non-productive.

Library preparation employed the immunoSEQ multiplex PCR assay. A mixture of 60 forward primers for TCR Vbeta segments and 13 reverse primers for TCR Jbeta segments was used in the multiplex PCR. The CDR3 region of rearranged TCR beta genes was amplified from genomic DNA by a multiplex PCR assay. On the Illumina HiSeq System, the amplified TCR beta libraries were sequenced as 87-base-pair reads. The paper's data handling went like this. A later analysis tallied some 79 million unique TCR beta chains across the 610 or so repertoires, and approximately 9.9 million of those chains were shared by two or more donors. Raw reads were error-corrected and collapsed into unique sequences with a nearest-neighbor algorithm that merged closely related sequences to remove PCR and sequencing errors. To assign V, D and J gene segments, CDR3 sequences were aligned to IMGT reference sequences. For a sequence to be retained, at least a six-nucleotide match to both a V gene segment and a J gene segment was required. A rearrangement counted as productive if the CDR3 had no stop codons and remained in frame with V and J, and every other rearrangement counted as non-productive. CDR3 was defined by IMGT convention, running from the second conserved V-encoded cysteine to the conserved J-encoded phenylalanine. The earlier analysis of about 530 of the donors excluded any sequence lacking an unambiguous match to a single V gene segment. An earlier analysis of 500 to 700 of the donors classified V segments as functional when productive rearrangements were above 56.7% and as segregating when the standard deviation between donors was above 5%. To diagnose cytomegalovirus status from the catalog of TCR beta chain sequences, a statistical classification framework was built. In a later analysis, V and J genes were assigned by comparing TCR nucleotide sequences against IMGT/GENE-DB human TR gene sequences. The TCRdist pipeline was used in a later analysis to assign CDR3 sequences and most-parsimonious VDJ recombination scenarios. A later analysis defined each TCR beta chain by its CDR3 amino acid sequence plus V-gene family, and excluded reads lacking a unique V-gene family. To address suspected cross-contamination and a sequencing artifact, a later analysis removed around 590 highly shared, low-generation-probability nucleotide sequences. For each public chain, a later analysis derived a clonal expansion index from normalized ranks of inferred template counts within each repertoire. A later analysis computed generation probabilities with a VDJ recombination model fitted to out-of-frame rearrangements, and checked the results against IGoR. In a later analysis, TCR-TCR, TCR-HLA and TCR-CMV co-occurrence was scored with hypergeometric tests, and a repertoire-size bias correction was applied to TCR pairs. In a later analysis, false discovery rates were estimated by permuting HLA or CMV assignments 20 times. In a later analysis, co-occurring TCRs were grouped with DBSCAN, and TCRdist sequence similarity was added when clustering was performed within HLA-allele-positive subsets. Repertoires with fewer than 30,000 or more than 120,000 public chains were left out of co-occurrence clustering, as were about 5 repertoires with anomalous nucleotide sharing. TCRdb took over this immuneACCESS table, retaining in-frame rearrangements with V and J assigned. Such tables are incomplete; in checked studies, under half of the missing clones stem from an unresolved V gene, and the remainder is unexplained. Clone size and V and J calls were adopted from that table, with D and trimming inferred from the DNA. The sample yields approximately 130,000 clones; approximately 80% were counted once. The ten largest clones represent more than 1.5% of the sample.

The cohort consisted of approximately 670 healthy bone marrow donors. All cohort members were sampled while nominally healthy, although unrecorded immune exposures were likely present. The donor was CMV seronegative and was included in the group of approximately 350 seronegative cohort members. Every donor gave a peripheral blood sample, and the peripheral blood mononuclear cells from that sample were used for TCR beta sequencing. The Qiagen DNeasy Blood Extraction Kit was used to extract genomic DNA from the blood cell samples. A word on this clone: What antigen it recognizes has not been identified. Base qualities are not provided; no much larger clone lies one nucleotide away.

The CDR3 holds 16 amino acids from the cysteine to the phenylalanine. Just the 48-base CDR3 DNA is kept, in frame starting at base 1. Based on the germline V gene, the CDR1 and CDR2 sequences are MNHEY and SVGAGI. Findings and caveats that apply to the study as a whole: Some IMGT-functional V segments, including TRBV6-2 and TRBV6-3, could not be told apart with the 87-base-pair reads, so those segments were excluded. Because counts were too low, 15 to 20 rarely observed V segments, including chromosome 9 orphons, were left out of the earlier analysis of approximately 500 of the donors. Across donors, most TCR sequences were observed very rarely, whereas some public TCRs were present in many individuals. Assigning TCR associations to individual alleles was difficult when HLA alleles, especially DR and DQ, strongly co-occurred. A later genetic analysis associated a missense DCLRE1C variant with V-gene and J-gene trimming of TCR beta chains, and an independent cohort replicated the association. In vitro tests confirmed that a few of the cytomegalovirus-associated TCR beta chains recognize cytomegalovirus antigens. According to a later genetic analysis, donors in an Asian-associated ancestry cluster had fewer N-insertions in productive TCRs than the approximately 710-donor mean. A total of 150 to 200 TCR beta chains were listed by the study as associated with cytomegalovirus. A group of highly shared sequence variants was considered likely to be a technical artifact of the sequencing pipeline. Correlated functional status among segregating V segments might be attributable to linkage disequilibrium, but an unknown experimental factor could not be ruled out. Most CMV-associated TCR beta chains appeared to be HLA-restricted in a later analysis, and the HLA associations seemed to be driven largely by CMV exposure. Roughly uniform sequencing depth across donors was assumed in presence/absence analyses, although this assumption may not hold. A later analysis reported that several top co-occurrence clusters appeared linked to parvovirus B19, influenza, CMV and Epstein-Barr virus. Broadly in line with IMGT annotations, most TCR beta V segments showed up in productive rearrangements about 90% or about 30% of the time in an earlier analysis of about 500 of the donors. A further reported finding was that TCR beta sequences accurately predicted the HLA-A and HLA-B alleles for most subjects in the first cohort. In a later analysis, HLA-associated TCR beta chains were found to be more clonally expanded and to have lower generation probabilities than equally common non-associated chains. Immune exposure information for the cohort was limited to CMV serostatus. It was suggested by the authors that the approach could potentially be generalized to other disease states and immunological phenotypes. HLA typing was unavailable for some donors at each locus, so association tests used only the typed subset. The classifier was reported to diagnose cytomegalovirus status with high specificity and sensitivity in both the original and validation cohorts. Only TCR beta chains were sequenced in this cohort, and the absence of alpha or paired-chain data limited detectable features. In a later analysis, some 17,000 TCR beta sequences were associated with specific HLA alleles at a false discovery rate of 0.05. In a later analysis, TCR association rates were found to vary across HLA loci, with the most associated TCRs seen for DRB1 alleles and the fewest for HLA-C alleles.

This receptor chain uses TRBV6-5 and TRBJ2-5, with 9 central nucleotides matching TRBD1. The closer fit of TRBJ2-7 to the DNA end suggests the J call may be wrong. Material: PBMCs. This TCR was recovered from a man aged 35-49 years in good health and CMV-seronegative. The DNA sequence is as follows: TGTGCCAGCAGTTACTCGATACAGGGGGCGTCCTACGAGCAGTACTTC. It translates as CASSYSIQGASYEQYF.